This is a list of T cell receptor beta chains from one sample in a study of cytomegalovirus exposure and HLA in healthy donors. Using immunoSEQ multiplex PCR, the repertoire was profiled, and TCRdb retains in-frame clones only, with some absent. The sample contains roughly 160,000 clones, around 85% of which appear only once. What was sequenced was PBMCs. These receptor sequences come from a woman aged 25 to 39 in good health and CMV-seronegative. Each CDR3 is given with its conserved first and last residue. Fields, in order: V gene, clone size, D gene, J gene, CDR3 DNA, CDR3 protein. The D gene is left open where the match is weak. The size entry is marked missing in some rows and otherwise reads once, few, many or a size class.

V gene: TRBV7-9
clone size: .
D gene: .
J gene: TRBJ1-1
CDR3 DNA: TGTGCCAGCAGCCCCCCTAGTAGTGGAGCTTTCTTT
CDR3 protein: CASSPPSSGAFF

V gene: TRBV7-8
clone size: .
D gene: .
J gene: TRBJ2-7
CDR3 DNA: TGTGCCAGCAGCCCCGGTCGCAATTCCTACGAGCAGTACTTC
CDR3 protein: CASSPGRNSYEQYF

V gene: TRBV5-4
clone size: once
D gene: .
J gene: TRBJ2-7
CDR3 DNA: TGTGCCAGCAGCTTTGCGAGGGGAGGTCGACCTTACGAGCAGTACTTC
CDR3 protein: CASSFARGGRPYEQYF

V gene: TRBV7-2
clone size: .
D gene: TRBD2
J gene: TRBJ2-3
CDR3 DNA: TGTGCCAGCAGCTCCCTAGCGGGAGCCCCAGATACGCAGTATTTT
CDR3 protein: CASSSLAGAPDTQYF

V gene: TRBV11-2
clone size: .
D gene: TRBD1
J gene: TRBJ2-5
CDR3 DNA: TGTGCCAGCAGCCCCGGGGACAGACTCCAAGAGACCCAGTACTTC
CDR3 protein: CASSPGDRLQETQYF

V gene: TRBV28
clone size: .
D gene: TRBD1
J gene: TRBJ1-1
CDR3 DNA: TGTGCCAGCAGTTTCTCTCGACAGGGGGCTCTGAACACTGAAGCTTTCTTT
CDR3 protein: CASSFSRQGALNTEAFF

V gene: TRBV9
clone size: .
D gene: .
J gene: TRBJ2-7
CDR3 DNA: TGTGCCAGCAGCACGCAGCAGGAAGGAGAGCAGTACTTC
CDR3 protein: CASSTQQEGEQYF

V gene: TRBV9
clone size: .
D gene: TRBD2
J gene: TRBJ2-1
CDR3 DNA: TGTGCCAGCAGCTCCACTAGCGGGAGGCACAATGAGCAGTTCTTC
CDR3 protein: CASSSTSGRHNEQFF

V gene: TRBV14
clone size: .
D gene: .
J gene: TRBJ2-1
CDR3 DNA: TGTGCCAGCAGCCAAGGGGCGAGAGATGAGCAGTTCTTC
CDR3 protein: CASSQGARDEQFF

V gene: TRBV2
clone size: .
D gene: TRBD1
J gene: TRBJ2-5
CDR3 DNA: TGTGCCAGCAGGGAGCAGACAGGGTACCAAGAGACCCAGTACTTC
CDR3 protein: CASREQTGYQETQYF

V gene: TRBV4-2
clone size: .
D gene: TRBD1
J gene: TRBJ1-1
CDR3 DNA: TGTGCCAGCAGCCACCCGGATGGACAGGAGGCTTTCTTT
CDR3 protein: CASSHPDGQEAFF

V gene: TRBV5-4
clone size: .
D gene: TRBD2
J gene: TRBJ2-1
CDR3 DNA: TGTGCCAGCAGCGGAACTAGCGCGGGTGAGCAGTTCTTC
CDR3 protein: CASSGTSAGEQFF

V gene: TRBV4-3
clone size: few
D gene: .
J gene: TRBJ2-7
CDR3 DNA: TGCGCCAGCAGCCAGACGGGGTCCCACGAGCAGTACTTC
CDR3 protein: CASSQTGSHEQYF

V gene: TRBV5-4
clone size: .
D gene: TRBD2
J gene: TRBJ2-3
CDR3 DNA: TGTGCCAGCAGCTCGATAGCGGGAAGAAAGACAGATACGCAGTATTTT
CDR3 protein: CASSSIAGRKTDTQYF

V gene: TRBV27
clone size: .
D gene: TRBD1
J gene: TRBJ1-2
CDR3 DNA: TGTGCCAGCAGTTTTTTGATAGCAGGGGGCGCAATTGATGGCTACACCTTC
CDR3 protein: CASSFLIAGGAIDGYTF

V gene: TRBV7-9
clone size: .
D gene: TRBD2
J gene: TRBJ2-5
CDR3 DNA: TGTGCCAGCAGCTTGAGAGCGGGAGACACGGAGACCCAGTACTTC
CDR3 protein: CASSLRAGDTETQYF

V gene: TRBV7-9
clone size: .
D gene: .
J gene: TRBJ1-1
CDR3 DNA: TGTGCCAGCAGAGCGGGGGAGGGGTACACTGAAGCTTTCTTT
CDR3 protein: CASRAGEGYTEAFF

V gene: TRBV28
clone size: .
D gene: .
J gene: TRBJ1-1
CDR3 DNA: TGTGCCAGCAGTCTGACAGGATTGGGGACTGAAGCTTTCTTT
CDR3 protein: CASSLTGLGTEAFF

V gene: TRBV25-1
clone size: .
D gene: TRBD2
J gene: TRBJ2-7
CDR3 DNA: TGTGCCAGCAGTGTAAAGCGGGAGAGGTCCTACGAGCAGTACTTC
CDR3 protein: CASSVKRERSYEQYF

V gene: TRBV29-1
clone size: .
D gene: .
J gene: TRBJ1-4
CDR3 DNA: TGCAGCGCTCTCGAAGCCGGAAAACTGTTTTTT
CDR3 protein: CSALEAGKLFF

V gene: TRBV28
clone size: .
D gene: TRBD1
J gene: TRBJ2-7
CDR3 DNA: TGTGCCAGCAGTACCCCTGGACAGGCCTCCTACGAGCAGTACTTC
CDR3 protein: CASSTPGQASYEQYF

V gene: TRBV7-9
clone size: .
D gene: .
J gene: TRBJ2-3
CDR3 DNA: TGTGCCAGCAGCTTATTAGGGGGGGAGGATACGCAGTATTTT
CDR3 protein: CASSLLGGEDTQYF